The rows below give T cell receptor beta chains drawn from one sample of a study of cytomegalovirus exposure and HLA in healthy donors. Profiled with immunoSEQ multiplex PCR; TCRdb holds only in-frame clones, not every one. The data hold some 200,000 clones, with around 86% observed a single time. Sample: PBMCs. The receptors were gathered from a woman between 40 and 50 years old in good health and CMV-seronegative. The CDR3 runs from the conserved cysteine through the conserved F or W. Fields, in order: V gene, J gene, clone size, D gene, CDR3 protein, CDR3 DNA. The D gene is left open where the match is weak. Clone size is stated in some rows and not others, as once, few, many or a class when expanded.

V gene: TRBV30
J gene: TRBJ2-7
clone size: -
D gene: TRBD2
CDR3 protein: CAWSRLAGGRSEQYF
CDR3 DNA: TGTGCCTGGAGCCGTCTAGCGGGAGGAAGATCCGAGCAGTACTTC

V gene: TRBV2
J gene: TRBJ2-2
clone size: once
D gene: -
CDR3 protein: CAIHRDTGELFF
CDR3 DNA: TGTGCCATACATCGGGACACCGGGGAGCTGTTTTTT

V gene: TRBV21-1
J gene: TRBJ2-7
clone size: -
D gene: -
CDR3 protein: CASSKAYDGTFYEQYF
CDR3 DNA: TGTGCCAGCAGCAAAGCCTACGATGGGACATTCTACGAGCAGTACTTC

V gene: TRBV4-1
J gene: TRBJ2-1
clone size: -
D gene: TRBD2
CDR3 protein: CASSQIAGTNEQFF
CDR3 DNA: TGCGCCAGCAGCCAGATAGCGGGAACGAATGAGCAGTTCTTC

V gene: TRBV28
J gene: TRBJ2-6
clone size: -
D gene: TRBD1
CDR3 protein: CASTPGDREGPGLTF
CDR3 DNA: TGTGCCAGCACCCCCGGGGACAGGGAGGGACCAGGCCTGACTTTC

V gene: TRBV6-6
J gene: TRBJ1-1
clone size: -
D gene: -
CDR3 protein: CATGKTEAFF
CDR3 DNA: TGTGCCACAGGTAAAACTGAAGCTTTCTTT

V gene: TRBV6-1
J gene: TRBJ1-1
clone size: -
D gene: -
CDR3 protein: CASSEVPNTEAFF
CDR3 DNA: TGTGCCAGCAGTGAAGTCCCTAACACTGAAGCTTTCTTT

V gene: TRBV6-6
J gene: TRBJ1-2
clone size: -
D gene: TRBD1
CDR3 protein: CASSSGQGARGYTF
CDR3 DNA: TGTGCCAGCAGTTCCGGACAGGGGGCGCGCGGCTACACCTTC

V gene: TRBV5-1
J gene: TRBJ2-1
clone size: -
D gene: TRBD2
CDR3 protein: CASSFTSGFYEQFF
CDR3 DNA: TGCGCCAGCAGCTTTACTAGCGGCTTCTATGAGCAGTTCTTC

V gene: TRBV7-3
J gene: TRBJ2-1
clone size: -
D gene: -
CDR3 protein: CASSLTSGYNEQFF
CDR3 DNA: TGTGCCAGCAGCTTAACCTCCGGGTACAATGAGCAGTTCTTC

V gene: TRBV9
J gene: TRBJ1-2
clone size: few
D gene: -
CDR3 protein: CASSARPRQLNYGYTF
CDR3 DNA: TGTGCCAGCAGCGCCCGGCCACGACAGCTCAACTATGGCTACACCTTC

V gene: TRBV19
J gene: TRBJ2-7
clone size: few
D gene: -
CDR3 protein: CASSIGVPGEQYF
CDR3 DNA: TGTGCCAGTAGTATAGGAGTCCCCGGCGAGCAGTACTTC

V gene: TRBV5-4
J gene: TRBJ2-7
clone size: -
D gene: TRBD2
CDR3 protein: CASSLAGGPVGQYF
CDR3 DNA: TGTGCCAGCAGCTTGGCGGGAGGGCCAGTCGGGCAGTACTTC

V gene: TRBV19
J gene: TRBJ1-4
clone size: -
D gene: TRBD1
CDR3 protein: CASHGQGYEKLFF
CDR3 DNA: TGTGCCAGCCACGGACAGGGGTATGAAAAACTGTTTTTT

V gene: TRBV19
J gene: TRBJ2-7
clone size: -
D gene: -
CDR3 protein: CASSIPGLAYEQYF
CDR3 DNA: TGTGCCAGTAGTATCCCGGGACTCGCCTACGAGCAGTACTTC

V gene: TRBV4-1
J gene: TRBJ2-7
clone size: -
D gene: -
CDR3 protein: CASSQPTAGSEQYF
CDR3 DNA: TGCGCCAGCAGCCAACCCACGGCGGGTTCCGAGCAGTACTTC

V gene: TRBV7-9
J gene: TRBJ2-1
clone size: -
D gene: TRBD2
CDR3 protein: CASSLGASGTNEQFF
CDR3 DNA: TGTGCCAGCAGCTTAGGGGCTAGCGGGACTAATGAGCAGTTCTTC